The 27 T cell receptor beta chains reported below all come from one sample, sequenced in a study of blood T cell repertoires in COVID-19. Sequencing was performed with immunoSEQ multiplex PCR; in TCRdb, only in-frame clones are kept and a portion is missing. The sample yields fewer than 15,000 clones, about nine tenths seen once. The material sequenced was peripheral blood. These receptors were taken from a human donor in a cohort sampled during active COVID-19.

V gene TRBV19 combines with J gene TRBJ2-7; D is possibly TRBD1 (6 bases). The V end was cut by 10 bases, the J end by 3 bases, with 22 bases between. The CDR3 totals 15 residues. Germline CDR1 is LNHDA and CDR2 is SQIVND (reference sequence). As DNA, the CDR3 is TGTGCCACCCAAGGGGGAGTCAGCAAAGGCTACGAGCAGTACTTC. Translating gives CATQGGVSKGYEQYF. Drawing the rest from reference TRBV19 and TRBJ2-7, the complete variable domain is DGGITQSPKYLFRKEGQNVTLSCEQNLNHDAMYWYRQDPGQGLRLIYYSQIVNDFQKGDIAEGYSVSREKKESFPLTVTSAQKNPTAFYLCATQGGVSKGYEQYFGPGTRLTVT.

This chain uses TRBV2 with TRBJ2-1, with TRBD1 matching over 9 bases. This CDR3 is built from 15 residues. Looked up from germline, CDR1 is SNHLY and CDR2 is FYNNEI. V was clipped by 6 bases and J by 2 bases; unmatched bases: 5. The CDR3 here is CASSPGQGPYNEQFF. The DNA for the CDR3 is TGTGCCAGCAGCCCCGGACAGGGGCCCTACAATGAGCAGTTCTTC.

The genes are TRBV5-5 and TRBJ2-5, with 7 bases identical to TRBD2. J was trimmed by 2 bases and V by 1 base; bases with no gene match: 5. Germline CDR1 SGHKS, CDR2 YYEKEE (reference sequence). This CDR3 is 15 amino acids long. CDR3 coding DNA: TGTGCCAGCAGCTTGACAAGCGGGACTCAAGAGACCCAGTACTTC. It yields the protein CASSLTSGTQETQYF.

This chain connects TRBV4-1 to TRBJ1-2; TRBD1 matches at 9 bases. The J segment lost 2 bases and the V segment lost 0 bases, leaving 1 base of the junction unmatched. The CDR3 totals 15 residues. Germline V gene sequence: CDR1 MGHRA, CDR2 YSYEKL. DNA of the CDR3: TGCGCCAGCAGCCAAGAGGGACAGGGAAACTATGGCTACACCTTC. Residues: CASSQEGQGNYGYTF.

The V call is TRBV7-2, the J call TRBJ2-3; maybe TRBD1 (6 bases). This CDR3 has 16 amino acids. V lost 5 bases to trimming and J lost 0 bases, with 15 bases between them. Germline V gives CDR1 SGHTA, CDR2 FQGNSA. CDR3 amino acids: CASSRGTGPSTDTQYF. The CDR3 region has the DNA TGTGCCAGCAGCCGGGGAACAGGGCCAAGCACAGATACGCAGTATTTT.

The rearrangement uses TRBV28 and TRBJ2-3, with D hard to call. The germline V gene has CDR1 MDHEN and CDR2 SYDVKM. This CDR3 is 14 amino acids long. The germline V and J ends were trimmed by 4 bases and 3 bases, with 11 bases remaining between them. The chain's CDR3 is CASSSNFRTDTQYF. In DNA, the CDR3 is TGTGCCAGCAGTTCAAATTTCAGGACAGATACGCAGTATTTT.

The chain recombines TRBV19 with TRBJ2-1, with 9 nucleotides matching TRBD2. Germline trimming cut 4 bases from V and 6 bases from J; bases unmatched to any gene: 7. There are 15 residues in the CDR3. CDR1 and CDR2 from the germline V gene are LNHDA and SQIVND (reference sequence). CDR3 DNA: TGTGCCAGTAGTAAAGGACTAGCGCTTTTCAATGAGCAGTTCTTC. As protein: CASSKGLALFNEQFF.

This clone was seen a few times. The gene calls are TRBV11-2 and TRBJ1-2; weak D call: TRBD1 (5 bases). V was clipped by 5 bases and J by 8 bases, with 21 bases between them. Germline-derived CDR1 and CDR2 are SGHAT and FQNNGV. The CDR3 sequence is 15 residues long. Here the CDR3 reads CASSRTPPGPGGYTF. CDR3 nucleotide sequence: TGTGCCAGCAGCCGAACTCCTCCGGGCCCAGGGGGCTACACCTTC.

CDR3 sequence: CASNPTGKYEQYF. The DNA for the CDR3 is TGTGCCAGCAATCCTACAGGGAAATACGAGCAGTACTTC. J is TRBJ2-7 and V is TRBV6-5; tentative D call: TRBD1 (6 bases). V was cut by 7 bases and J by 4 bases, with 14 bases left in between. Germline V gene sequence: CDR1 MNHEY, CDR2 SVGAGI. The CDR3 covers 13 residues.

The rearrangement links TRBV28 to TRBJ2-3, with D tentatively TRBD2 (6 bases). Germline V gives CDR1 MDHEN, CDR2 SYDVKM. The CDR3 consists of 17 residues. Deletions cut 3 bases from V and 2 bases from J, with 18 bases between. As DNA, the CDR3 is TGTGCCAGCAGTTTTTGGGGACGGGGGAAGGACACAGATACGCAGTATTTT. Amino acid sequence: CASSFWGRGKDTDTQYF.

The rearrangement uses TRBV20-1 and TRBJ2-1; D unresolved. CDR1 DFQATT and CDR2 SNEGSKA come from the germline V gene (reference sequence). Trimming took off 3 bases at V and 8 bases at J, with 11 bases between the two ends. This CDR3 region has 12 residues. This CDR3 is CSASRLDHEQFF. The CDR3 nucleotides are TGCAGTGCTAGTAGGCTAGACCATGAGCAGTTCTTC.

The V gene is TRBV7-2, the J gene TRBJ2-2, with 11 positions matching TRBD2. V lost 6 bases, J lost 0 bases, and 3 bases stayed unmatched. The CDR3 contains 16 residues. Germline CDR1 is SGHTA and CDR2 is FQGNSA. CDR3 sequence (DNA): TGTGCCAGCAGAACGACTAGCGGGACGAACACCGGGGAGCTGTTTTTT. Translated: CASRTTSGTNTGELFF.

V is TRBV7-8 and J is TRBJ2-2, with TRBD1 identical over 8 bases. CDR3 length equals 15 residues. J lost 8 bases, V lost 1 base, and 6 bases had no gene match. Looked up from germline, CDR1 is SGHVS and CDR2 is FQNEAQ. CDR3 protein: CASSLGAGGAGELFF. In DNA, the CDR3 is TGTGCCAGCAGCTTAGGGGCAGGGGGCGCGGGGGAGCTGTTTTTT.

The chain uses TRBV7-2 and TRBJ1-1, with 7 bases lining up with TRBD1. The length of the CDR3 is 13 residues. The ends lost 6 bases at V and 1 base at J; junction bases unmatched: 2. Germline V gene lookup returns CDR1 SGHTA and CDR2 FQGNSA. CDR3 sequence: CASRGQPNTEAFF. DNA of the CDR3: TGTGCCAGCAGGGGACAGCCGAACACTGAAGCTTTCTTT.

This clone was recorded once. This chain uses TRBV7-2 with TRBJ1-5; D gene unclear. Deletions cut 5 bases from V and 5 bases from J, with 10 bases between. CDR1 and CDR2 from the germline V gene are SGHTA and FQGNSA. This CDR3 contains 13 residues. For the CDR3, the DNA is TGTGCCAGCAGCCTGGAGTGGGATCAGCCCCAGCATTTT. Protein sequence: CASSLEWDQPQHF.

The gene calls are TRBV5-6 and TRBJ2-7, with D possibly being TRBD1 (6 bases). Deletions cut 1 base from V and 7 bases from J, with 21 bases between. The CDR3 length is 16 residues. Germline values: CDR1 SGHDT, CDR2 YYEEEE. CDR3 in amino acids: CASSLLDSRSSTEQYF. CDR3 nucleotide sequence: TGTGCCAGCAGCTTGCTGGACAGTCGTTCCTCTACGGAGCAGTACTTC. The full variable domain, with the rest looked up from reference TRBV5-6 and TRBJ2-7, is DAGVTQSPTHLIKTRGQQVTLRCSPKSGHDTVSWYQQALGQGPQFIFQYYEEEERQRGNFPDRFSGHQFPNYSSELNVNALLLGDSALYLCASSLLDSRSSTEQYFGPGTRLTVT.

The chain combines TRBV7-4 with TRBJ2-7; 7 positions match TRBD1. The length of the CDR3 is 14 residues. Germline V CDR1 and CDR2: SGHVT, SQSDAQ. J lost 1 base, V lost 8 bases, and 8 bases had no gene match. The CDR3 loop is CASGRTGPSYEQYF. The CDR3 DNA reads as TGTGCCAGCGGCAGGACAGGCCCTTCCTACGAGCAGTACTTC.

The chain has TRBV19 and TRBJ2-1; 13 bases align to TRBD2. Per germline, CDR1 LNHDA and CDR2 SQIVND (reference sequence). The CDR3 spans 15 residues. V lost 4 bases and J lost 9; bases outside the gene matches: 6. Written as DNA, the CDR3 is TGTGCCAGTAGTACCCAGGGACTAGCGGGGATTGAGCAGTTCTTC. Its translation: CASSTQGLAGIEQFF.

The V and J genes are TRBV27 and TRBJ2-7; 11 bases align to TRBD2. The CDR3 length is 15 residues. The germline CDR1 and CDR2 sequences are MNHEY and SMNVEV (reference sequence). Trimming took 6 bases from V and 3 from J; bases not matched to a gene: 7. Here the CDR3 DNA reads TGTGCCAGCAGGCCGGGACTAGCGGATTTCTACGAGCAGTACTTC. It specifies CASRPGLADFYEQYF.

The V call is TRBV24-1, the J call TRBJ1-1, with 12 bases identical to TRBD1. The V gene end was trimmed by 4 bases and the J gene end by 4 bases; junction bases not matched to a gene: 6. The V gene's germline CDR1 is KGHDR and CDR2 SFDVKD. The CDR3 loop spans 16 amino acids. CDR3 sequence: CATSEPGQGAGTEAFF. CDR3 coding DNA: TGTGCCACCAGTGAGCCGGGACAGGGGGCAGGCACTGAAGCTTTCTTT.

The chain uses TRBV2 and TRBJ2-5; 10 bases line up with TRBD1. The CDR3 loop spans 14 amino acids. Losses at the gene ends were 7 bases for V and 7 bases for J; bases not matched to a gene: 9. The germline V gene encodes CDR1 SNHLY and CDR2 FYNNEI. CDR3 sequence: CASTADRGVGTQYF. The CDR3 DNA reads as TGTGCCAGCACCGCGGACAGGGGGGTTGGGACCCAGTACTTC.

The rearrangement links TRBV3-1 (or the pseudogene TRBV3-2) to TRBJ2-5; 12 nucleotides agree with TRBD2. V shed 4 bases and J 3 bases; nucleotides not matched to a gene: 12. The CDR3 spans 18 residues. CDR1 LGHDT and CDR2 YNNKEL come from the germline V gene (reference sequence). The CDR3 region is CASSPSLAGGRGEETQYF. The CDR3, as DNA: TGTGCCAGCAGCCCCAGTCTAGCGGGGGGGCGGGGGGAAGAGACCCAGTACTTC.

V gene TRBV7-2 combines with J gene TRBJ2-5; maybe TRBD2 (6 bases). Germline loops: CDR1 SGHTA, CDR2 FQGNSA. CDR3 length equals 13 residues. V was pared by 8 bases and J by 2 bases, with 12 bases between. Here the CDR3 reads CASGRPGQETQYF. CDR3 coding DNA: TGTGCCAGCGGGAGGCCGGGGCAAGAGACCCAGTACTTC.

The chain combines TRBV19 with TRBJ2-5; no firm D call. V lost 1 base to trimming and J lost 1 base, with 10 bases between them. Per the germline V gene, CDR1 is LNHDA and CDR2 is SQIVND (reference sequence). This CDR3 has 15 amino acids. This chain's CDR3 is CASSIGAQRQETQYF. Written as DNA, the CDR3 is TGTGCCAGTAGTATAGGTGCCCAGCGCCAAGAGACCCAGTACTTC.

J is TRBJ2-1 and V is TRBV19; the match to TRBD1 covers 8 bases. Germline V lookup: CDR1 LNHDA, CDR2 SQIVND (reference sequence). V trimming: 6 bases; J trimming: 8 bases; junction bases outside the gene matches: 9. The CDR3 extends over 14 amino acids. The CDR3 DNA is TGTGCCAGTAGGAGCAGGGGGCAGAGCGATGAGCAGTTCTTC. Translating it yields CASRSRGQSDEQFF.

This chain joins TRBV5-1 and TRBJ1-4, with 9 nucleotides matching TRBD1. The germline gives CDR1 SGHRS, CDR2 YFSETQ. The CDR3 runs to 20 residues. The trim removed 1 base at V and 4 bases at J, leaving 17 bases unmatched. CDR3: CASSLLGKTGGRSINEKLFF. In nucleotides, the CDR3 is TGCGCCAGCAGCTTGTTAGGAAAAACAGGGGGCAGAAGCATTAATGAAAAACTGTTTTTT.

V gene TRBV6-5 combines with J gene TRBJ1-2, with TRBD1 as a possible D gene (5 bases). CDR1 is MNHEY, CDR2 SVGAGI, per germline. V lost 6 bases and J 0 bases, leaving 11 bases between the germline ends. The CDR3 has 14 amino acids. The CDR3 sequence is CASRQGGSNYGYTF. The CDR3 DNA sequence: TGTGCCAGCAGGCAGGGTGGCTCTAACTATGGCTACACCTTC.